These 30 T cell receptor beta chains came from one sample sequenced in a study of cytomegalovirus exposure and HLA in healthy donors. PCR was performed using 60 Vbeta and 13 Jbeta primers. Method: immunoSEQ multiplex PCR; TCRdb's copy keeps in-frame clones and lacks some. The repertoire has some 55,000 clones, about 86% of them found once; the top ten carry over 1.5%. The sequenced sample was PBMCs. These receptors all stem from a middle-aged man in good health and CMV-seronegative.

The rearrangement uses TRBV5-1 and TRBJ2-2; 9 bases fit TRBD1. CDR1 SGHRS and CDR2 YFSETQ come from the germline V gene. J was trimmed by 8 bases and V by 4 bases; bases with no gene match: 6. The CDR3 length is 14 residues. The DNA for the CDR3 is TGCGCCAGCAGCGAAAGGGACAGGGCTGGGGAGCTGTTTTTT. Translation gives CASSERDRAGELFF. The full variable domain, rest sourced from reference TRBV5-1 and TRBJ2-2, is KAGVTQTPRYLIKTRGQQVTLSCSPISGHRSVSWYQQTPGQGLQFLFEYFSETQRNKGNFPGRFSGRQFSNSRSEMNVSTLELGDSALYLCASSERDRAGELFFGEGSRLTVL.

The chain employs TRBV6-5 and TRBJ1-1, with TRBD1 as a possible D gene (6 bases). Trimming stripped 5 bases from V and 1 base from J, with 11 bases between. Germline CDR1 and CDR2: MNHEY and SVGAGI. This CDR3 comprises 14 residues. CDR3 in amino acids: CASSEGHKNTEAFF. Written as DNA, the CDR3 is TGTGCCAGCAGTGAGGGACACAAGAACACTGAAGCTTTCTTT.

The CDR3 loop reads CASLSNPRRLQETQYF. CDR3 in DNA: TGTGCCAGCCTCTCGAACCCGCGGAGGCTTCAAGAGACCCAGTACTTC. The gene calls are TRBV5-6 and TRBJ2-5; tentative D call: TRBD2 (5 bases). The length of the CDR3 is 16 residues. Looked up from germline, CDR1 is SGHDT and CDR2 is YYEEEE. Trimming left V 7 bases short and J 2 bases short, with 21 bases between.

This clone came up once. CDR3 in amino acids: CASSLHRGSHEQYV. The CDR3 region has the DNA TGTGCCAGCAGCTTGCACAGGGGAAGCCACGAGCAGTACGTC. This chain links TRBV5-4 with TRBJ2-7, with 7 bases that match TRBD1. This CDR3 spans 14 amino acids. CDR1 is SGHNT and CDR2 is YYREEE in the germline V gene (reference sequence). J lost 5 bases, V lost 1 base, and 6 bases had no gene match.

This chain connects TRBV2 to TRBJ1-2; a weak D match, TRBD1 (5 bases). The V end lost 4 bases, the J end lost 4 bases, and 22 bases lay between the germline ends. The CDR3 has 17 residues. The germline V gene has CDR1 SNHLY and CDR2 FYNNEI. This chain's CDR3 is CASSGGKGKAHLYGYTF. The CDR3 coding sequence is TGTGCCAGCAGTGGAGGAAAGGGGAAGGCCCACCTCTATGGCTACACCTTC.

The rearrangement joins TRBV5-8 to TRBJ1-4, with 7 bases matching TRBD1. V lost 0 bases and J lost 4; bases outside the gene matches: 9. CDR1 and CDR2 (germline): SGHTS, YDEGEE. The CDR3 runs 17 residues. The CDR3 DNA reads TGTGCCAGCAGCTTGGGAAAGGACAGGCCTGGTAATGAAAAACTGTTTTTT. Protein: CASSLGKDRPGNEKLFF.

As concerns this clone: Sequence at one end of the junction differs from germline and may be a read error. The rearrangement joins TRBV30 to TRBJ1-3; 9 bases match TRBD1. The germline V gene has CDR1 GTSNPN and CDR2 SVGIG (reference sequence). There are 15 residues in the CDR3. CDR3 protein: CAWQTGGSSGNTTYF. The CDR3 DNA sequence: TGTGCCTGGCAGACAGGGGGATCCTCTGGAAACACCACATATTTT.

The sample holds a few counts of this clone. J is TRBJ2-2 and V is TRBV10-1, with D possibly being TRBD1 (6 bases). From germline, CDR1 is WNHNN and CDR2 SYGVQD (reference sequence). This CDR3 comprises 17 residues. Trimming shortened V by 1 base and J by 0 bases, and 12 bases separated the two germline ends. The CDR3 loop is CASSEYPDRTNTGELFF. The DNA of the CDR3 is TGCGCCAGCAGTGAGTACCCCGACAGGACGAACACCGGGGAGCTGTTTTTT.

V is TRBV19 and J is TRBJ2-5, with TRBD2 matching over 8 bases. This CDR3 has 15 residues. Germline V gene sequence: CDR1 LNHDA, CDR2 SQIVND (reference sequence). The junction had 7 bases not matched to a gene; V was cut back by 4 bases and J by 3 bases. CDR3 sequence: CASSTPAGGKETQYF. The CDR3 nucleotides read TGTGCCAGTAGTACCCCGGCGGGGGGAAAAGAGACCCAGTACTTC.

This rearrangement joins TRBV4-3 to TRBJ2-3; possible D gene TRBD2, 6 bases. CDR1 LGHNA and CDR2 YSLEER come from the germline V gene. With 1 base removed from V and 1 base from J, the gap between germline ends came to 9 bases. This CDR3 is 15 amino acids long. The CDR3 nucleotides read TGCGCCAGCAGCCAAGGGGTAGCGGGCACAGATACGCAGTATTTT. It encodes CASSQGVAGTDTQYF.

The rearrangement links TRBV7-8 to TRBJ1-3; D is perhaps TRBD1 (5 bases). This CDR3 has 16 amino acids. Trimming took 0 bases from V and 0 from J, leaving 9 bases between them. CDR1 is SGHVS and CDR2 is FQNEAQ in the germline V gene. The CDR3 protein is CASSLAGQNSGNTIYF. CDR3 in DNA: TGTGCCAGCAGCTTAGCGGGGCAGAACTCTGGAAACACCATATATTTT.

The chain employs TRBV11-3 and TRBJ2-3; possibly TRBD2 for D (6 bases). Germline V gene data show CDR1 as SGHNT and CDR2 as YENEEA. The CDR3 has 14 amino acids. Trimming shortened V by 4 bases and J by 2 bases, and 10 bases separated the two germline ends. The CDR3 DNA is TGTGCCAGCAGCTCGGGGGACGCCACAGATACGCAGTATTTT. It yields the protein CASSSGDATDTQYF.

This clone was seen only once. The V call is TRBV28, the J call TRBJ2-2, with 9 bases fitting TRBD1. CDR1 is MDHEN, CDR2 SYDVKM, per germline. CDR3 length equals 15 residues. V gave up 8 bases and J gave up 5 bases; unmatched junction bases: 9. The DNA of the CDR3 is TGTGCCAGCTCTTGGGCGACAGGGGGAACCGGGGAGCTGTTTTTT. Its protein product is CASSWATGGTGELFF.

The chain joins TRBV18 to TRBJ1-1; 7 bases are shared with TRBD1. Germline loops: CDR1 KGHSH, CDR2 LQKENI. V lost 1 base and J lost 7; bases outside the gene matches: 6. The CDR3 is 14 residues long. The CDR3 spells CASSPQQGPLEAFF. In DNA, the CDR3 is TGTGCCAGCTCACCACAACAGGGGCCGCTTGAAGCTTTCTTT.

Of note for this clone: One end of the junction fails to match germline, which may point to a read error. The chain employs TRBV9 and TRBJ2-2; 8 positions match TRBD2. Per germline, CDR1 SGDLS and CDR2 YYNGEE. The length of the CDR3 is 16 residues. CDR3 loop: CASNRAGGVGTRELFF. The CDR3 coding sequence is TGTGCCTCAAATAGGGCCGGGGGGGTCGGCACCCGGGAGCTGTTTTTT.

V and J are TRBV5-1 and TRBJ2-1; 11 nucleotides match TRBD1. The CDR3 is made up of 15 amino acids. V dropped 4 bases and J dropped 6; count of bases not matched to a gene: 6. In germline, CDR1 is SGHRS, CDR2 YFSETQ. The CDR3 nucleotides are TGCGCCAGCAGCGAGGGGACAGGGGGATTCAATGAGCAGTTCTTC. Amino acid sequence: CASSEGTGGFNEQFF.

This chain links TRBV6-6 with TRBJ2-3; tentative D call: TRBD1 (5 bases). CDR3 length equals 16 residues. Germline CDR1 and CDR2: MNHNY and SVGAGI (reference sequence). With 2 bases removed from V and 1 base from J, the gap between germline ends came to 13 bases. CDR3 nucleotides: TGTGCCAGCAGTTACGGGCAGGGAATAGGCACAGATACGCAGTATTTT. Encoded protein: CASSYGQGIGTDTQYF.

The rearrangement uses TRBV4-2 and TRBJ1-5; no clear D. CDR1 and CDR2 from the germline V gene are LGHNA and YNFKEQ. The CDR3 length is 13 residues. V lost 0 bases and J lost 5, with 5 bases in between. In DNA, the CDR3 is TGTGCCAGCAGCCAAGATCGGGATCAGCCCCAGCATTTT. Translation gives CASSQDRDQPQHF.

This chain joins TRBV5-8 and TRBJ2-3; the D is unclear. Per germline, CDR1 SGHTS and CDR2 YDEGEE. With 0 bases removed from V and 0 bases from J, the gap between germline ends came to 8 bases. The CDR3 contains 15 residues. The CDR3 DNA follows: TGTGCCAGCAGCTTGGAGGCGGCTAGCACAGATACGCAGTATTTT. Its protein is CASSLEAASTDTQYF.

The chain joins TRBV25-1 to TRBJ1-6; TRBD1 is a possible D gene (5 bases). The CDR3 spans 14 residues. Germline loops: CDR1 MGHDK, CDR2 SYGVNS. Trimming removed 1 base from V and 8 bases from J, with 9 bases in between. CDR3 sequence reads: CASSELGGHSPLHF. The CDR3 DNA follows: TGTGCCAGCAGTGAATTGGGGGGACATTCACCCCTCCACTTT. Looking up the rest from reference TRBV25-1 and TRBJ1-6 gives the full variable domain: EADIYQTPRYLVIGTGKKITLECSQTMGHDKMYWYQQDPGMELHLIHYSYGVNSTEKGDLSSESTVSRIRTEHFPLTLESARPSHTSQYLCASSELGGHSPLHFGNGTRLTVT.

V and J are TRBV2 and TRBJ1-6; 8 nucleotides line up with TRBD1. CDR1 is SNHLY, CDR2 FYNNEI, per germline. The V gene end was trimmed by 6 bases and the J gene end by 6 bases; junction bases not matched to a gene: 4. CDR3 length: 14 amino acids. For the CDR3, the DNA is TGTGCCAGCAGCCCGGGACAGGCTAATTCACCCCTCCACTTT. It translates to CASSPGQANSPLHF.

The chain combines TRBV18 with TRBJ2-5, with 7 bases matching TRBD1. The V gene's germline CDR1 is KGHSH and CDR2 LQKENI. J lost 3 bases, V lost 5 bases, and 6 bases had no gene match. There are 14 residues in the CDR3. The CDR3 sequence is CASSMAGGKETQYF. The CDR3 DNA is TGTGCCAGCTCAATGGCAGGGGGAAAAGAGACCCAGTACTTC.

This clone was counted between two and nine times. The CDR3 sequence: CASRWTASNEKLFF. The CDR3 region has the DNA TGTGCCAGCAGATGGACAGCCTCAAATGAAAAACTGTTTTTT. The chain couples TRBV2 to TRBJ1-4; maybe TRBD1 (6 bases). Germline V gene lookup returns CDR1 SNHLY and CDR2 FYNNEI. The germline V and J ends were trimmed by 6 bases and 5 bases, with 13 bases remaining between them. The CDR3 spans 14 residues. The full variable domain, completed using reference TRBV2 and TRBJ1-4, is EPEVTQTPSHQVTQMGQEVILRCVPISNHLYFYWYRQILGQKVEFLVSFYNNEISEKSEIFDDQFSVERPDGSNFTLKIRSTKLEDSAMYFCASRWTASNEKLFFGSGTQLSVL.

The chain links TRBV14 to TRBJ2-1, with D maybe TRBD1 (7 bases). CDR1 and CDR2 from the germline V gene are SGHDN and FVKESK. The CDR3 totals 13 residues. V lost 2 bases to trimming and J lost 13 bases, with 15 bases between them. The CDR3 region has the DNA TGTGCCAGCAGCCAATCCCCAGGGGGGTACCAGTTCTTC. Amino acid sequence: CASSQSPGGYQFF.

This clone was counted between two and nine times. The chain combines TRBV4-3 with TRBJ1-6, with no clear D. CDR1 is LGHNA, CDR2 YSLEER, per germline. The ends were cut back, 0 bases at V and 10 bases at J, with 10 bases in the middle. The CDR3 spans 14 residues. DNA of the CDR3: TGCGCCAGCAGCCAAGATCTGAGGGAATCACCCCTCCACTTT. Encoded protein: CASSQDLRESPLHF.

The V call is TRBV30, the J call TRBJ2-7; 7 nucleotides line up with TRBD1. In germline, CDR1 is GTSNPN, CDR2 SVGIG (reference sequence). This CDR3 has 14 amino acids. V lost 7 bases, J lost 3 bases, and 12 bases stayed unmatched. The CDR3 here is CAFCRQGTVYEQYF. The CDR3 DNA is TGTGCCTTCTGCCGACAGGGTACCGTCTACGAGCAGTACTTC.

In its sample, this clone was seen a few times. This chain joins TRBV10-1 and TRBJ1-6; no clear D gene. Germline V CDR1 and CDR2: WNHNN, SYGVQD (reference sequence). V was trimmed by 7 bases and J by 9 bases, leaving 13 bases between them. The CDR3 loop spans 13 amino acids. The CDR3 DNA is TGCGCCAGCACCCAGACGGCGGGTTCACCCCTCCACTTT. It specifies CASTQTAGSPLHF.

The rearrangement uses TRBV5-4 and TRBJ2-7; TRBD1 aligns across 8 bases. The CDR3 is 13 residues long. Germline V gives CDR1 SGHNT, CDR2 YYREEE (reference sequence). The V segment lost 4 bases and the J segment 9 bases; nucleotides outside the gene matches: 9. CDR3 sequence (DNA): TGTGCCAGCAGCCCCGGGACAGGAGACAGGCAGTACGTC. Translating gives CASSPGTGDRQYV.

V gene TRBV5-1 combines with J gene TRBJ1-2; D is unresolved. With 0 bases removed from V and 3 bases from J, the gap between germline ends came to 6 bases. From germline, CDR1 is SGHRS and CDR2 YFSETQ. The CDR3 extends over 13 amino acids. The chain's CDR3 is CASSLERDYGYTF. CDR3 in DNA: TGCGCCAGCAGCTTGGAGCGGGACTATGGCTACACCTTC.

The rearrangement joins TRBV19 to TRBJ1-4; a weak D match, TRBD1 (5 bases). The V gene's germline CDR1 is LNHDA and CDR2 SQIVND (reference sequence). The ends were cut back, 3 bases at V and 3 bases at J, with 20 bases in the middle. This CDR3 has 18 amino acids. The DNA of the CDR3 is TGTGCCAGTAGTATCGGGGGAGGCAGTACGCGATCTAATGAAAAACTGTTTTTT. Amino acids: CASSIGGGSTRSNEKLFF.